This entry describes one T cell receptor beta chain. CDR3 length: 14 residues. Germline V gene sequence: CDR1 MDHEN, CDR2 SYDVKM. UMI-labeled TRB cDNA libraries were prepared by 5' RACE. One entry per CDR3 protein, without DNA, is what TCRdb gives after re-calling the 5' RACE reads. The sample table sets out around 40,000 distinct CDR3 sequences. The sample belongs to a study of CXCR3-negative and CXCR3-positive naive CD8 T cells. The chain employs TRBV28 and TRBJ1-1; TCRdb's D call, TRBD1, is unchecked because there is no DNA. This sequence originates from a human donor in good health. Some clones in this sample may be carry-over from other donors' samples. The sequencing input was memory CD8+ T cells from blood. The CDR3 spells CASSRDPWGTEAFF.